This entry lists 8 T cell receptor beta chains sequenced from one sample in a study of brain T cells in children with intractable seizures. Surgery cases with the highest brain T cell transcript signatures were chosen for sequencing. Clones were sequenced by immunoSEQ multiplex PCR, and TCRdb holds only the in-frame ones, with some missing. This sample yields about 5,200 clones, of which about 90% are seen a single time; 1.5% to 2% belongs to the top ten. The source material was resected brain tissue, sampled at surgery. The receptors here all came from a boy under two years old with focal cortical dysplasia and intractable seizures.

The genes are TRBV4-1 and TRBJ1-2; 10 bases agree with TRBD1. The J segment lost 5 bases and the V segment lost 1 base, leaving 7 bases of the junction unmatched. The CDR3 contains 16 residues. Germline CDR1 reads MGHRA; CDR2 reads YSYEKL. The CDR3 region has the DNA TGCGCCAGCAGCCAAGCGGGGACAGGGGTTCGGTATGGCTACACCTTC. Its translation is CASSQAGTGVRYGYTF.

The genes are TRBV5-1 and TRBJ2-2, with TRBD1 matching 9 bases. The CDR3 has 16 amino acids. Germline values: CDR1 SGHRS, CDR2 YFSETQ. V lost 5 bases, J lost 7 bases, and 12 bases stayed unmatched. CDR3 DNA: TGCGCCAGCAGGTCTACAGGGGGCCTCTCCAGCGGGGAGCTGTTTTTT. Translated, it gives CASRSTGGLSSGELFF.

J is TRBJ2-1 and V is TRBV7-3; D tentatively reads TRBD1 or TRBD2 (6 bases each). Germline CDR1 and CDR2: SGHTA and FQGTGA. V dropped 5 bases and J dropped 8 bases, with 7 bases sitting between them. CDR3 length: 11 residues. The CDR3 sequence: CASSGGHEQFF. The CDR3 DNA is TGTGCCAGCAGCGGGGGGCATGAGCAGTTCTTC.

The V and J genes are TRBV19 and TRBJ1-5; TRBD1 might be the D (5 bases). This CDR3 is built from 17 residues. Trimming took off 7 bases at V and 0 bases at J, with 19 bases between the two ends. Germline assignment: CDR1 LNHDA and CDR2 SQIVND (reference sequence). CDR3 sequence: CASKGTLGLYSNQPQHF. Written as DNA, the CDR3 is TGTGCCAGTAAGGGGACCCTAGGGCTATATAGCAATCAGCCCCAGCATTTT. Based on the CDR3 plus reference TRBV19 and TRBJ1-5, the full variable domain is DGGITQSPKYLFRKEGQNVTLSCEQNLNHDAMYWYRQDPGQGLRLIYYSQIVNDFQKGDIAEGYSVSREKKESFPLTVTSAQKNPTAFYLCASKGTLGLYSNQPQHFGDGTRLSIL.

The V call is TRBV7-8, the J call TRBJ2-7; D is unclear. This CDR3 contains 11 residues. The V end was cut by 5 bases, the J end by 3 bases, with 5 bases between. In germline, CDR1 is SGHVS, CDR2 FQNEAQ. The CDR3 region is CASSPNYEQYF. The DNA of the CDR3 is TGTGCCAGCAGCCCAAACTACGAGCAGTACTTC.

The CDR3 sequence: CASSVQGARNTIYF. The CDR3 DNA reads as TGTGCCAGCAGCGTTCAGGGGGCTAGAAACACCATATATTTT. The chain joins TRBV9 to TRBJ1-3; 8 bases line up with TRBD1. The CDR3 totals 14 residues. The V and J ends lost 2 bases and 5 bases, in that order; junction bases with no gene match: 3. The germline gives CDR1 SGDLS, CDR2 YYNGEE.

The chain joins TRBV19 to TRBJ1-4, with D uncertain. V was clipped by 7 bases and J by 7 bases, with 13 bases between them. The CDR3 has 13 amino acids. The V gene's germline CDR1 is LNHDA and CDR2 SQIVND (reference sequence). CDR3 DNA: TGTGCCAGTACTTCACGCTGGGGTGAAAAACTGTTTTTT. Amino acids: CASTSRWGEKLFF.

The V and J genes are TRBV11-2 and TRBJ2-5; 12 bases fit TRBD1. The V and J ends lost 4 bases and 3 bases, in that order; junction bases with no gene match: 3. This CDR3 comprises 15 residues. Germline loops: CDR1 SGHAT, CDR2 FQNNGV. The DNA for the CDR3 is TGTGCCAGCAGCTCCGGGACAGGGGGCAAAGAGACCCAGTACTTC. This codes for CASSSGTGGKETQYF.